The rows below give T cell receptor beta chains drawn from one sample of a study of T cell repertoires in cytomegalovirus infection. A single record per CDR3 protein comes from TCRdb applying MiXCR to the reads. The sample lists around 530,000 distinct CDR3 sequences; around 27% were seen once. The source material was PBMCs. Receptor source: a human donor in good health (CMV status not recorded). Some clones in this sample may be carry-over from other donors' samples. Each CDR3 is given with its conserved first and last residue. A D gene is named only where the DNA matches it firmly. The size entry is marked missing in some rows and otherwise reads once, few, many or a size class.

v_call	j_call	d_call	clone_size	cdr3_nt	cdr3_aa
TRBV11-2	TRBJ2-3	NA	few	TGTGCCAGCAGCTTGAGTGGGGTCTCAGATACGCAGTATTTT	CASSLSGVSDTQYF
TRBV20-1	TRBJ2-7	TRBD2	NA	TGCAGTGCTAGGCGCGGTGGCGGGAGCTCCTACGAGCAGTACTTC	CSARRGGGSSYEQYF
TRBV10-2	TRBJ2-7	NA	NA	TGCGCCAGCAGCTGGACTACCCAGAGCGAGCAGTACTTC	CASSWTTQSEQYF
TRBV7-2	TRBJ1-1	NA	many	TGTGCCAGCAGCCTCCAGGGAGGGACGGGGGGGACTGAAGCTTTCTTT	CASSLQGGTGGTEAFF
TRBV13	TRBJ2-5	NA	NA	TGTGCCAGCAGCTTAGAAGGATCGCGAGAGACCCAGTACTTC	CASSLEGSRETQYF
TRBV10-3	TRBJ2-3	TRBD2	NA	TGTGCCATCGGACTAGCGGGAAGTACAGATACGCAGTATTTT	CAIGLAGSTDTQYF
TRBV29-1	TRBJ2-5	TRBD2	few	TGCAGCGTTGAGGCTAGCGGGAAAGAGACCCAGTACTTC	CSVEASGKETQYF
TRBV25-1	TRBJ1-1	NA	NA	TGTGCCAGCAGTCTCCTGGGGGGAGGAACTGAAGCTTTCTTT	CASSLLGGGTEAFF
TRBV15	TRBJ1-2	NA	NA	TGTGCCACCAGCAGAGATCGGAGTCCCCCCTATGGCTACACCTTC	CATSRDRSPPYGYTF
TRBV12-3/TRBV12-4	TRBJ2-3	TRBD2	NA	TGTGCCACAACCCTCACTAGCGGACCGCTGGGCACAGATACGCAGTATTTT	CATTLTSGPLGTDTQYF
TRBV6-5	TRBJ2-1	TRBD2	NA	TGTGCCAGCAGTTATTGGGGGGGGAAGCAGTTCTTC	CASSYWGGKQFF
TRBV7-2	TRBJ2-2	TRBD1	NA	TGTGCCAGCAGCTTGGACAGGGCCACCGGGGAGCTGTTTTTT	CASSLDRATGELFF
TRBV7-9	TRBJ2-1	TRBD2	NA	TGTGCCAGCAGCGTAAACCCGGGACTAGCGGGAGCCCAACAGTTCTTC	CASSVNPGLAGAQQFF
TRBV6-1	TRBJ1-5	NA	NA	TGTGCCAGCAGAATTTCGAGTGGGGATCAGCCCCAGCATTTT	CASRISSGDQPQHF
TRBV7-9	TRBJ2-5	TRBD2	many	TGTGCCAGCAGCCACCCGGGGGGCCAAGAGACCCAGTACTTC	CASSHPGGQETQYF
TRBV7-2	TRBJ2-1	NA	many	TGTGCCAGCAGAAAAGACCCTAATTCCTACAATGAGCAGTTCTTC	CASRKDPNSYNEQFF
TRBV29-1	TRBJ2-1	NA	NA	TGCAGCGGAGCCCGGGACCCCGACAATGAGCAGTTCTTC	CSGARDPDNEQFF
TRBV6-6	TRBJ2-4	TRBD1	few	TGTGCCTGCTACGGACAGGGGGGAAACATTCAGTACTTC	CACYGQGGNIQYF
TRBV14	TRBJ1-1	NA	NA	TGTGCCAGCAGCGCTTGGACAGAAATGAACACTGAAGCTTTCTTT	CASSAWTEMNTEAFF
TRBV6-2/TRBV6-3	TRBJ2-7	TRBD1	few	TGTGCCAGCAGTTTCAGGACAGGGAGAACCTACGAGCAGTACTTC	CASSFRTGRTYEQYF
TRBV7-2	TRBJ2-7	TRBD1	many	TGTGCCAGCAGCCGGGACAGGGGATCGGCCTACGAGCAGTACTTC	CASSRDRGSAYEQYF
TRBV11-3	TRBJ2-1	NA	NA	TGTGCCAGCAGCTTAGAAGGCAGGGGGGTGGATGAGCAGTTCTTC	CASSLEGRGVDEQFF
TRBV11-1	TRBJ2-2	NA	NA	TGTGCCAGCAGCCCCCGGGTTGGAGCGTACGGGGAGCTGTTTTTT	CASSPRVGAYGELFF
TRBV30	TRBJ1-2	NA	few	TGTGCCTGGAGTAATGCTGGAGCTTATGGCTACACCTTC	CAWSNAGAYGYTF
TRBV12-3/TRBV12-4	TRBJ2-7	NA	NA	TGTGCCAGCAGGGGGGGACAGATCTCCTACGAGCAGTACTTC	CASRGGQISYEQYF
TRBV19	TRBJ1-1	TRBD1	NA	TGTGCCAGTAGTATTATGACAGGGCCGAACACTGAAGCTTTCTTT	CASSIMTGPNTEAFF
TRBV5-8	TRBJ2-1	NA	many	TGTGCCAGCAGCCGAATATACAATGAGCAGTTCTTC	CASSRIYNEQFF
TRBV19	TRBJ1-1	NA	NA	TGTGCCAGTAGTATTGGGCGGAACGACATGAACACTGAAGCTTTCTTT	CASSIGRNDMNTEAFF
TRBV24-1	TRBJ1-2	NA	NA	TGTGCCACCAGTGATCCGACAGACACACCTGGCTACACCTTC	CATSDPTDTPGYTF
TRBV6-2/TRBV6-3	TRBJ2-5	TRBD2	NA	TGTGCCACCGTCCGAGCGGGAGGGCAAGAGACCCAGTACTTC	CATVRAGGQETQYF
TRBV4-1	TRBJ2-1	TRBD2	NA	TGCGCCAGCAGCCAAGTGACTAGCGACTACAATGAGCAGTTCTTC	CASSQVTSDYNEQFF
TRBV7-2	TRBJ2-1	TRBD2	many	TGTGCCAGCAGTTATCAGGCGGGACTAGCGGTCAATGAGCAGTTCTTC	CASSYQAGLAVNEQFF
TRBV12-3/TRBV12-4	TRBJ1-1	NA	many	TGTGCCAGCACAAGGACCGCGGGCACTGAAGCTTTCTTT	CASTRTAGTEAFF
TRBV7-2	TRBJ1-2	NA	many	TGTGCCAGCAGCTTAGAGTGGGGGAGATATGGCTACACCTTC	CASSLEWGRYGYTF
TRBV29-1	TRBJ2-2	NA	NA	TGCAGCGCTAATCAGGGCCACGGGGAGCTGTTTTTT	CSANQGHGELFF
TRBV20-1	TRBJ1-4	TRBD1	NA	TGCAGTGCTAGAGGGACAGGGGACGGTGAAAAACTGTTTTTT	CSARGTGDGEKLFF
TRBV19	TRBJ1-4	NA	NA	TGTGCCAGTAGTCCAAAAGGCCGGGGGACAACTAATGAAAAACTGTTTTTT	CASSPKGRGTTNEKLFF
TRBV12-3/TRBV12-4	TRBJ1-5	NA	many	TGTGCCAGCAGTCACGAGGGTAGCAATCAGCCCCAGCATTTT	CASSHEGSNQPQHF
TRBV7-6	TRBJ2-3	NA	many	TGTGCCAGCAGCTTAGCTGCAGGACATCCCACAGATACGCAGTATTTT	CASSLAAGHPTDTQYF
TRBV9	TRBJ2-3	TRBD2	few	TGTGCCAGCAGCGGCCGGGGGGATAGCGGCGTACGCACAGATACGCAGTATTTT	CASSGRGDSGVRTDTQYF
TRBV6-5	TRBJ1-6	NA	few	TGTGCCAGCACCGAGGGGGGGTCACCCCTCCACTTT	CASTEGGSPLHF
TRBV7-6	TRBJ2-3	NA	NA	TGTGCCAGCAGGCCAGGGGGGCAGCCGGTTTTGGGCCAACTCTGGGATACGCAGTATTTT	CASRPGGQPVLGQLWDTQYF
TRBV11-2	TRBJ2-1	NA	NA	TGTGCCAGCAGCTTAGGAGGGGGATACGGGGCAGACGGTGAGCAGTTCTTC	CASSLGGGYGADGEQFF
TRBV4-1	TRBJ2-7	NA	NA	TGCGCCAGCAGCCAAGCGGGGAGTTACGAGCAGTACTTC	CASSQAGSYEQYF
TRBV4-1	TRBJ2-3	TRBD2	NA	TGCGCCAGCAGCCAAGCAGGCCCGAAGCGGGAGGTTATAGATACGCAGTATTTT	CASSQAGPKREVIDTQYF
TRBV20-1	TRBJ2-1	NA	few	TGCAGTGCTAGCACTCCGAGCTCCTACAATGAGCAGTTCTTC	CSASTPSSYNEQFF
TRBV18	TRBJ2-1	TRBD2	few	TGTGCCAGCTCACCACGGCGCCCAACGGGACTATACAATGAGCAGTTCTTC	CASSPRRPTGLYNEQFF
TRBV12-3/TRBV12-4	TRBJ2-7	TRBD1	NA	TGTGCCAGCAGTCAGGGGGTACGCGAGCAGTACTTC	CASSQGVREQYF
TRBV7-2	TRBJ2-1	NA	few	TGTGCCAGCAGCCCGCAACCGGGACGCTCGTATGAGCAGTTCTTC	CASSPQPGRSYEQFF
TRBV28	TRBJ1-5	NA	few	TGTGCCAGCAGGAGGGGGGATCAGAGCAATCAGCCCCAGCATTTT	CASRRGDQSNQPQHF
TRBV29-1	TRBJ2-1	TRBD2	NA	TGCAGCGTTGTGGCGGGAGGGCCTAATGAGCAGTTCTTC	CSVVAGGPNEQFF
TRBV29-1	TRBJ2-3	NA	many	TGCAGCGTTTCCGGGGGCACAGATACGCAGTATTTT	CSVSGGTDTQYF
TRBV28	TRBJ1-1	TRBD1	NA	TGTGCCAGCAGTGGGGGACAGGGGGGGGGTGAAGCTTCCTTT	CASSGGQGGGEASF
TRBV20-1	TRBJ2-1	NA	NA	TGCAGTGCTAACCCTCCAACCGCCTACAATGAGCAGTTCTTC	CSANPPTAYNEQFF
TRBV19	TRBJ1-2	TRBD1	NA	TGTGCCAGTAGTACAGGGGGCGCGGTGTTTGGCTACACCTTC	CASSTGGAVFGYTF
TRBV14	TRBJ1-1	NA	once	TGTGCCAGCAGCCAAGCTGTCGGTAAGAACACTGAAGCTTTCTTT	CASSQAVGKNTEAFF
TRBV19	TRBJ2-3	TRBD2	NA	TGTGCCAGTAGTTGGGGACTAGACCGGTTCACAGATACGCAGTATTTT	CASSWGLDRFTDTQYF
TRBV12-3/TRBV12-4	TRBJ2-1	TRBD2	few	TGTGCCAGCAGAGCGGGAGGGTCCTACAATGAGCAGTTCTTC	CASRAGGSYNEQFF